The clone carrying this T cell receptor (beta chain) was recorded a few times. Its target is not known. The data are from a study of post-analysis software for immune sequencing data. Study-wide results and limits: Roughly five TRBV segments, including TRBV5-6, TRBV5-1 and TRBV20-1, were more frequent in patients than controls.

Researchers reported that TCR beta cDNA libraries carried unique molecular identifiers. TCRdb redid the calling of the PCR reads with MiXCR, one entry per CDR3 protein. The repertoire holds hundreds of thousands of distinct CDR3 sequences, under 55% seen once, with 12% in the top ten. Germline values: CDR1 MNHEY, CDR2 SMNVEV (reference sequence). V shed 5 bases and J 2 bases; nucleotides not matched to a gene: 4. CDR3 size: 15 residues. This receptor was taken from a girl between 10 and 17 years old with multiple sclerosis. The chain links TRBV27 to TRBJ2-7; 12 positions agree with TRBD2. The specimen sequenced was blood. The DNA of the CDR3 is TGTGCCAGCAGTCGACGACTAGCGGGAGCCTACGAGCAGTACTTC. Translated, it gives CASSRRLAGAYEQYF.